What follows describes a single T cell receptor beta chain. The table came from immunoSEQ multiplex PCR; TCRdb's copy has only in-frame clones and leaves some out. The sample lists about 410,000 clones; around nine tenths were seen once. V lost 5 bases and J lost 3; bases outside the gene matches: 6. The CDR3 is made up of 15 amino acids. Per the germline V gene, CDR1 is MNHEY and CDR2 is SMNVEV (reference sequence). This specimen belongs to a study of blood T cell repertoires in COVID-19. In the study overall: Some COVID-19 samples were acute and others convalescent; all came from the United States, Italy and Spain. Nucleic acid was either cDNA or gDNA, and it came from T cells, B-cell-depleted T cells, or PBMCs.

Sequencing input: peripheral blood. The gene calls are TRBV27 and TRBJ1-1, with 10 bases aligning to TRBD1. This TCR came from a woman aged 40 to 50 with COVID-19, enrolled during active disease. CDR3 amino acids: CASSGDRGPYTEAFF. The DNA for the CDR3 is TGTGCCAGCAGTGGGGACAGGGGCCCGTACACTGAAGCTTTCTTT.